This TCR beta chain was recovered during a study of T cells in Graves' hyperthyroidism and ophthalmopathy. The germline V gene has CDR1 MDHEN and CDR2 SYDVKM. Trimming left V 7 bases short and J 4 bases short, with 8 bases between. CDR3 length: 13 amino acids. Broader study findings: In blood, most of the thyroid clonotypes expanded above 0.001 were also present. Ophthalmopathy was distinguished from stable hyperthyroidism by 13 V-J signatures.

The investigators amplified TCR beta CDR3 regions from RNA transcripts. The HTBI set primed first-round TCR CDR3 RT-PCR. Via MiXCR, TCRdb re-called the multiplex PCR reads, giving one row per CDR3 protein. The sample consists of a few hundred thousand distinct CDR3 sequences, around 42% of them appearing once. Clinical symptoms, serum thyroxine, TRAb, thyroid ultrasound and orbital computed tomography informed diagnoses. Turning to this clonotype: What it binds is unknown.

The sequence was obtained from an adult woman with Graves' disease, either hyperthyroidism or ophthalmopathy (not recorded which). The material sequenced was peripheral blood or thyroid tissue (not recorded which). The chain has TRBV28 and TRBJ2-6; D is undetermined. For the CDR3, the DNA is TGTGCCAGCATATCCGCCGGGGCCAACGTCCTGACTTTC. Its protein product is CASISAGANVLTF.